This is a list of T cell receptor beta chains from one sample in a study of blood T cell repertoires in COVID-19. The protocol was immunoSEQ multiplex PCR, while the TCRdb copy is restricted to in-frame clones and leaves out a portion. The sample yields under 200,000 clones, around four fifths seen once. Sequencing used peripheral blood. These receptor sequences come from a man aged 55 to 69 with COVID-19, enrolled during active disease. The CDR3 runs from the conserved cysteine through the conserved F or W. The D gene is left open where the match is weak. A row's size may be missing; if present it is once, few, many or a size class.

d_call j_call clone_size v_call cdr3_nt cdr3_aa
NA TRBJ2-2 NA TRBV11-2 TGTGCCAGCAGCTTAGTGGACAGAACCGGGGAGCTGTTTTTT CASSLVDRTGELFF
NA TRBJ1-1 once TRBV7-3 TGTGCCAGCAGCCCCGCGGGGGGACGGCGGACTGAAGCTTTCTTT CASSPAGGRRTEAFF
TRBD1 TRBJ1-6 NA TRBV27 TGTGCCAGCAGTCTTAGACAGGGAGGAAAATCACCCCTCCACTTT CASSLRQGGKSPLHF
NA TRBJ2-6 NA TRBV19 TGTGCCAGTAGTATACTGGGGAGTGGGGCCAACGTCCTGACTTTC CASSILGSGANVLTF
NA TRBJ1-2 NA TRBV4-3 TGCGCCAGCAGCACTCGTCGAAGCGAGGGCTATGGCTACACCTTC CASSTRRSEGYGYTF
NA TRBJ1-1 NA TRBV28 TGTGCCAGCAGTTCCGCTGAAGCTTTCTTT CASSSAEAFF
TRBD1 TRBJ2-2 NA TRBV5-4 TGTGCCAGCAGCTTACAGGGGGCATGGAATGCCGGGGAGCTGTTTTTT CASSLQGAWNAGELFF
TRBD1 TRBJ1-2 NA TRBV28 TGTGCCAGCAGTTTTAAGGGGGCGGGCTATGGCTACACCTTC CASSFKGAGYGYTF
TRBD1 TRBJ2-7 NA TRBV2 TGTGCCAGCGTTCGGGACAGGGGCCGCTACGAGCAGTACTTC CASVRDRGRYEQYF
TRBD1 TRBJ1-3 NA TRBV14 TGTGCCAGCAGCGCAAAACAGGGGCTCTCTGGAAACACCATATATTTT CASSAKQGLSGNTIYF
TRBD2 TRBJ2-7 NA TRBV6-5 TGTGCCAGCAGTCTCGGGGGGAGGGACTGGGAAGAGCAGTACTTC CASSLGGRDWEEQYF
NA TRBJ2-5 NA TRBV7-9 TGTGCCAGCAGCAAGACTAGTATAGAGACCCAGTACTTC CASSKTSIETQYF
NA TRBJ1-3 NA TRBV30 TGTGCCTGGAGTCGGCAGGGGAGAAGCACCATATATTTT CAWSRQGRSTIYF
TRBD1 TRBJ1-2 NA TRBV7-9 TGTGCCAGCACCAACCGCCCGGGACAGGGCAATGGCTACACCTTC CASTNRPGQGNGYTF